Listed below are T cell receptor beta chains from one sample, sequenced in a study of CD8 T cells in ankylosing spondylitis. MiXCR was run by TCRdb on the 5' RACE reads, yielding one entry per CDR3 protein. The profile covers around 160,000 distinct CDR3 sequences, with 11% appearing a single time and under 35% taken by the ten largest. What was sequenced was blood, either unsorted or a sorted T cell fraction (not recorded which). These receptor sequences come from a male donor with ankylosing spondylitis or in good health (not recorded which). Each CDR3 is given with its conserved first and last residue. The D gene is left open where the match is weak. Part of the rows lack a size; the others show once, few, many or a class for expanded clones.

d_gene: TRBD1
v_gene: TRBV5-5
abundance: many
j_gene: TRBJ1-2
CDR3aa: CASSLAPGTGTDYGYTF
CDR3nt: TGTGCCAGCAGCTTGGCCCCCGGGACAGGGACTGACTATGGCTACACCTTC

d_gene: TRBD2
v_gene: TRBV6-5
abundance: .
j_gene: TRBJ2-2
CDR3aa: CASSYAGGNTGELFF
CDR3nt: TGTGCCAGCAGTTACGCGGGGGGTAACACCGGGGAGCTGTTTTTT

d_gene: TRBD2
v_gene: TRBV5-1
abundance: many
j_gene: TRBJ2-1
CDR3aa: CASSLRAGVDNEQFF
CDR3nt: TGCGCCAGCAGCTTGCGAGCGGGAGTTGATAATGAGCAGTTCTTC

d_gene: .
v_gene: TRBV6-1
abundance: .
j_gene: TRBJ1-5
CDR3aa: CASTEQVNQPQHF
CDR3nt: TGTGCCAGCACCGAACAGGTCAATCAGCCCCAGCATTTT

d_gene: .
v_gene: TRBV12-3/TRBV12-4
abundance: many
j_gene: TRBJ1-5
CDR3aa: CASSLRRANQPQHF
CDR3nt: TGTGCCAGCAGTTTACGGCGAGCCAATCAGCCCCAGCATTTT

d_gene: TRBD1
v_gene: TRBV5-5
abundance: .
j_gene: TRBJ2-5
CDR3aa: CASSNLQGAQETQYF
CDR3nt: TGTGCCAGCAGCAATCTACAGGGGGCACAAGAGACCCAGTACTTC

d_gene: .
v_gene: TRBV20-1
abundance: few
j_gene: TRBJ2-5
CDR3aa: CSAVGDFYQETQYF
CDR3nt: TGCAGTGCTGTGGGGGACTTTTACCAAGAGACCCAGTACTTC

d_gene: TRBD2
v_gene: TRBV10-3
abundance: few
j_gene: TRBJ2-1
CDR3aa: CAISDFSGRGDEQFF
CDR3nt: TGTGCCATCAGTGATTTTAGCGGGAGGGGGGATGAGCAGTTCTTC

d_gene: .
v_gene: TRBV6-2/TRBV6-3
abundance: many
j_gene: TRBJ1-5
CDR3aa: CASRPSRDNQPQHF
CDR3nt: TGTGCCAGCAGACCCTCCAGGGATAATCAGCCCCAGCATTTT

d_gene: .
v_gene: TRBV14
abundance: many
j_gene: TRBJ1-2
CDR3aa: CASSQLRDGYTF
CDR3nt: TGTGCCAGCAGCCAACTCAGGGATGGCTACACCTTC

d_gene: TRBD1
v_gene: TRBV6-5
abundance: many
j_gene: TRBJ1-6
CDR3aa: CASSLVGDRGSPLHF
CDR3nt: TGTGCCAGCAGTTTGGTTGGGGACAGGGGTTCACCCCTCCACTTT

d_gene: .
v_gene: TRBV6-1
abundance: .
j_gene: TRBJ1-5
CDR3aa: CASSESPSQPQHF
CDR3nt: TGTGCCAGCAGTGAATCTCCCAGTCAGCCCCAGCATTTT

d_gene: .
v_gene: TRBV10-3
abundance: few
j_gene: TRBJ1-2
CDR3aa: CAIPDLLDYGYTF
CDR3nt: TGTGCCATCCCGGACCTACTAGACTATGGCTACACCTTC

d_gene: .
v_gene: TRBV4-3
abundance: .
j_gene: TRBJ2-3
CDR3aa: CASSQNDISTDTQYF
CDR3nt: TGCGCCAGCAGCCAAAACGATATAAGCACAGATACGCAGTATTTT

d_gene: TRBD2
v_gene: TRBV24-1
abundance: few
j_gene: TRBJ2-2
CDR3aa: CATSTSANTGELFF
CDR3nt: TGTGCCACCTCAACTAGCGCGAACACCGGGGAGCTGTTTTTT

d_gene: TRBD2
v_gene: TRBV30
abundance: many
j_gene: TRBJ2-7
CDR3aa: CAWSGTSGSLIEQYF
CDR3nt: TGTGCCTGGAGCGGGACTAGCGGGAGTTTAATCGAGCAGTACTTC

d_gene: TRBD1
v_gene: TRBV6-5
abundance: many
j_gene: TRBJ1-2
CDR3aa: CASSSGGLSYGYTF
CDR3nt: TGTGCCAGCAGTTCAGGGGGTCTCAGCTATGGCTACACCTTC

d_gene: .
v_gene: TRBV5-1
abundance: many
j_gene: TRBJ1-3
CDR3aa: CASSLGLTRGNTIYF
CDR3nt: TGCGCCAGCAGCTTGGGACTCACCCGCGGAAACACCATATATTTT